These 29 T cell receptor beta chains originate from one sample sequenced in a study of T cells in Graves' hyperthyroidism and ophthalmopathy (dated by TCRdb to 2018 to 2020). Preparation of the library involved multiplex PCR. This sample was sequenced with an Illumina HiSeq 2000. The TCR beta CDR3 regions were amplified from RNA transcripts. The first round of RT-PCR for the TCR CDR3 was performed with the HTBI primer set and the Qiagen OneStep RT-PCR kit. The public reads were run again by TCRdb, first through fastp at Q25 and then through MiXCR, and only productive beta chains were kept. For every CDR3 protein sequence, its rows merge into one entry that carries the most common genes and DNA. This sample gives approximately 520,000 distinct CDR3 sequences in total; around 24% of them show up just once. The ten largest account for about 11% of the sample. The material sequenced was blood. These receptors came from a woman aged 25 to 39 with Graves' ophthalmopathy.

At least ten counts were recorded for this clonotype. The J gene is TRBJ2-4, the V gene TRBV5-1; perhaps TRBD1 as D (7 bases). CDR1 and CDR2 (germline): SGHRS, YFSETQ. V gave up 3 bases and J gave up 3 bases, with 10 bases separating them. This CDR3 has 14 residues. The CDR3 sequence is CASSSGGIKNIQYF. The CDR3 DNA reads as TGCGCCAGCAGCTCAGGGGGGATCAAAAACATTCAGTACTTC. Full variable domain (rest looked up from reference TRBV5-1 and TRBJ2-4): KAGVTQTPRYLIKTRGQQVTLSCSPISGHRSVSWYQQTPGQGLQFLFEYFSETQRNKGNFPGRFSGRQFSNSRSEMNVSTLELGDSALYLCASSSGGIKNIQYFGAGTRLSVL.

This clonotype was observed many times. The V gene is TRBV6-2 or TRBV6-3, the J gene TRBJ1-1; D remains unclear. The germline V and J ends were trimmed by 2 bases and 4 bases, with 8 bases remaining between them. Germline V lookup: CDR1 MNHEY, CDR2 SVGEGT. The CDR3 has 13 amino acids. CDR3 DNA: TGTGCCAGCAGTTACCAGGTAATCACTGAAGCTTTCTTT. Amino acid sequence: CASSYQVITEAFF.

This clonotype showed up many times. The V and J genes are TRBV24-1 and TRBJ1-1; a possible D gene is TRBD1 (6 bases). CDR1 is KGHDR and CDR2 is SFDVKD in the germline V gene. The CDR3 contains 15 residues. Trimming left V 3 bases short and J 12 bases short, with 22 bases between. Here the CDR3 reads CATSDTPGHGDRTFF. In DNA, the CDR3 is TGTGCCACCAGTGATACGCCGGGACATGGGGACCGAACTTTCTTT.

This clonotype was observed many times. The DNA for the CDR3 is TGTGCCAGCAGTCAGTCCAGCTCTGGGGCCAACGTCCTGACTTTC. Amino acid sequence: CASSQSSSGANVLTF. V usage is TRBV12-3 or TRBV12-4 and J usage is TRBJ2-6, with D uncertain. CDR3 size: 15 residues. V gave up 5 bases and J gave up 0 bases, with 8 bases separating them.

This clonotype has ten or more counts. This chain links TRBV14 with TRBJ2-5; 8 bases line up with TRBD1. CDR3 length equals 14 residues. V shed 4 bases, J shed 3 bases, and the junction held 4 bases outside the gene matches. Germline CDR1 and CDR2: SGHDN and FVKESK. The CDR3 DNA reads as TGTGCCAGCAGCCTGTTGGACAGGGAAGAGACCCAGTACTTC. Its translation: CASSLLDREETQYF.

This clonotype was counted many times. The rearrangement joins TRBV20-1 to TRBJ1-1, with unresolved D. Trimming pared 2 bases from V and 5 bases from J, leaving 6 bases between. The CDR3 is 11 amino acids. CDR1 and CDR2 from the germline V gene are DFQATT and SNEGSKA (reference sequence). The CDR3 spells CSARFRTEAFF. CDR3 DNA sequence: TGCAGTGCTAGATTTAGGACTGAAGCTTTCTTT.

This clonotype was seen at least ten times. The rearrangement joins TRBV28 to TRBJ1-1; no definite D call. This CDR3 comprises 13 residues. The V gene lost 5 bases and the J gene lost 3 bases, with 10 bases spanning the gap. Looked up from germline, CDR1 is MDHEN and CDR2 is SYDVKM. CDR3 DNA sequence: TGTGCCAGCAGTCCGGTCCGGGACACTGAAGCTTTCTTT. It translates to CASSPVRDTEAFF.

Ten or more counts support this clonotype. The V and J genes are TRBV20-1 and TRBJ2-7; 9 nucleotides line up with TRBD2. The CDR3 has 14 amino acids. V shed 3 bases and J 3 bases; nucleotides not matched to a gene: 6. Germline CDR1 reads DFQATT; CDR2 reads SNEGSKA (reference sequence). The CDR3: CSASWRGGRYEQYF. DNA of the CDR3: TGCAGTGCTAGTTGGCGGGGGGGCCGCTACGAGCAGTACTTC.

The chain links TRBV12-3 or TRBV12-4 to TRBJ1-1, with TRBD1 matching 7 bases. The CDR3 length is 14 residues. Losses at the gene ends were 6 bases for V and 5 bases for J; bases not matched to a gene: 9. CDR3 DNA sequence: TGTGCCAGCAGCCTTCCGGACAGGCGTACTGAAGCTTTCTTT. Translated, it gives CASSLPDRRTEAFF.

This clonotype was found many times. This chain joins TRBV5-5 and TRBJ1-2, with D tentatively TRBD1 (6 bases). CDR1 is SGHKS and CDR2 is YYEKEE in the germline V gene (reference sequence). This CDR3 is 14 amino acids long. Trimming cost V 4 bases and J 7 bases, with 17 bases left between them. CDR3 region: CASSLGVTGSGYTF. The CDR3 DNA sequence: TGTGCCAGCAGCCTGGGGGTTACAGGGTCTGGCTACACCTTC.

This clonotype was recorded a few times. This chain connects TRBV29-1 to TRBJ1-2; 7 positions match TRBD1. The CDR3 covers 12 residues. Germline-derived CDR1 and CDR2 are SQVTM and ANQGSEA. Trimming took 3 bases from V and 7 from J; bases not matched to a gene: 5. The CDR3 region is CSVDKAGGGYTF. The CDR3, as DNA: TGCAGCGTTGATAAGGCAGGGGGTGGCTACACCTTC.

In the case of this clonotype: Given the absence of the conserved phenylalanine or tryptophan at the CDR3 end, a read error is likely. This chain uses TRBV6-1 with TRBJ1-5; no reliable D call. The germline V and J ends were trimmed by 7 bases and 6 bases, with 13 bases remaining between them. The CDR3 runs 13 residues. Germline CDR1 and CDR2: MNHNS and SASEGT. In nucleotides, the CDR3 is TGTGCCAGCACGTCCCAAGCAGGTCAGCCCCAGCATCTT. Translation gives CASTSQAGQPQHL.

The sample holds a few counts of this clonotype. This rearrangement joins TRBV5-6 to TRBJ1-2, with 9 bases aligning to TRBD1. This CDR3 comprises 14 residues. CDR1 is SGHDT, CDR2 YYEEEE, per germline. J gave up 4 bases and V 5 bases, and 6 bases lay outside the gene matches. In DNA, the CDR3 is TGTGCCAGCAGTCGGGACAGGGTTTTCTATGGCTACACCTTC. Protein product: CASSRDRVFYGYTF.

This clonotype was detected many times. A junction boundary mismatches the germline segment, possibly from a read error. The chain employs TRBV29-1 and TRBJ1-1, with D tentatively TRBD1 (6 bases). The CDR3 spans 12 residues. The germline CDR1 and CDR2 sequences are SQVTM and ANQGSEA. DNA for the CDR3: TGCAGCGTTCCATGGGGGGCCGGACACCTTATCTTT. As protein: CSVPWGAGHLIF.

In its sample, this clonotype was seen a few times. CDR3 coding DNA: TGTGCCAGCTCACCACCGAGAGCACAGGGGACTGAAGCTTTCTTT. Translation gives CASSPPRAQGTEAFF. The genes are TRBV18 and TRBJ1-1; 7 bases agree with TRBD1. The CDR3 covers 15 residues. Germline CDR1 is KGHSH and CDR2 is LQKENI. Trimming cost V 0 bases and J 5 bases; bases outside gene matches: 6.

The chain combines TRBV7-2 with TRBJ1-2; possible D gene TRBD1, 5 bases. Deletions cut 1 base from V and 6 bases from J, with 12 bases between. The length of the CDR3 is 14 residues. Germline lookup yields CDR1 SGHTA and CDR2 FQGNSA. The CDR3 loop reads CASSLVGRHHGYTF. CDR3 DNA sequence: TGTGCCAGCAGCTTAGTGGGGCGGCACCATGGCTACACCTTC.

This clonotype was counted at least ten times. The gene calls are TRBV5-1 and TRBJ2-7; D is perhaps TRBD1 (5 bases). V lost 2 bases and J 8 bases, leaving 11 bases between the germline ends. The germline gives CDR1 SGHRS, CDR2 YFSETQ. The CDR3 runs to 12 residues. CDR3 in DNA: TGCGCCAGCAGCTTCGGACAATCCAAGCAGTACTTC. It yields the protein CASSFGQSKQYF.

The V gene is TRBV12-3 or TRBV12-4, the J gene TRBJ2-5; TRBD2 agrees at 15 bases. V trimming: 0 bases; J trimming: 4 bases; junction bases outside the gene matches: 6. The CDR3 covers 18 residues. CDR3 residues: CASSLASGLAGGRETQYF. In nucleotides, the CDR3 is TGTGCCAGCAGTTTAGCGTCAGGACTAGCGGGGGGGCGAGAGACCCAGTACTTC.

This clonotype was counted ten times or more. The chain employs TRBV12-3 or TRBV12-4 and TRBJ2-4; no clear D gene. Between the trimmed V and J ends, which lost 2 bases and 4 bases, there was a span of 6 bases. This CDR3 contains 13 residues. The CDR3 nucleotides are TGTGCCAGCAGTTTACAGATTAAAAACATTCAGTACTTC. Its protein product is CASSLQIKNIQYF.

The gene calls are TRBV10-2 and TRBJ1-2; 7 positions match TRBD1. The CDR3 is made up of 13 amino acids. Germline V gene data show CDR1 as WSHSY and CDR2 as SAAADI. After removal of 10 bases from V and 4 bases from J, the junction contained 9 bases not matched to a gene. The CDR3 protein is CANSATGVYGYTF. CDR3 DNA sequence: TGCGCCAACAGCGCTACAGGGGTCTATGGCTACACCTTC.

There are many counts of this clonotype. The genes are TRBV5-1 and TRBJ2-2; D remains ambiguous. CDR1 SGHRS and CDR2 YFSETQ come from the germline V gene. The length of the CDR3 is 14 residues. V was clipped by 0 bases and J by 0 bases, with 3 bases between them. As DNA, the CDR3 is TGCGCCAGCAGCTTGGCGGCGAACACCGGGGAGCTGTTTTTT. Its protein is CASSLAANTGELFF.

The chain combines TRBV6-1 with TRBJ1-2; tentatively, D is TRBD1 (5 bases). Trimming pared 0 bases from V and 0 bases from J, leaving 8 bases between. Germline V gene sequence: CDR1 MNHNS, CDR2 SASEGT. The CDR3 is made up of 15 amino acids. The CDR3 loop is CASSEAYRTNYGYTF. The CDR3 DNA follows: TGTGCCAGCAGTGAAGCTTACAGGACTAACTATGGCTACACCTTC.

The table lists this clonotype with many counts. This chain uses TRBV20-1 with TRBJ2-7, with 10 bases identical to TRBD1. Germline CDR1 DFQATT, CDR2 SNEGSKA (reference sequence). The V segment lost 7 bases and the J segment 2 bases; nucleotides outside the gene matches: 2. The CDR3 has 12 residues. The CDR3 DNA reads TGCAGTGGGACAGGGGGGACCTACGAGCAGTACTTC. This gives the protein CSGTGGTYEQYF.

There are many counts of this clonotype. The gene calls are TRBV6-5 and TRBJ2-7, with a weak D call TRBD2 (6 bases). The CDR3 contains 15 residues. The germline CDR1 and CDR2 sequences are MNHEY and SVGAGI. Deletions cut 4 bases from V and 5 bases from J, with 18 bases between. As DNA, the CDR3 is TGTGCCAGCAGTTTTTCGAGGGCTTGGAGGGACGAGCAGTACTTC. Translating gives CASSFSRAWRDEQYF.

This clonotype was detected many times. V usage is TRBV12-3 or TRBV12-4 and J usage is TRBJ1-2, with TRBD1 as a possible D gene (5 bases). V dropped 2 bases and J dropped 4 bases, with 11 bases sitting between them. The CDR3 loop spans 14 amino acids. This CDR3 reads CASSLTQGIYGYTF. For the CDR3, the DNA is TGTGCCAGCAGTTTAACGCAGGGAATCTATGGCTACACCTTC.

Points on this clonotype: One junction end disagrees with the germline gene, perhaps due to a read error. The chain joins TRBV6-1 to TRBJ1-5; 11 nucleotides agree with TRBD1. This CDR3 spans 14 amino acids. Germline lookup yields CDR1 MNHNS and CDR2 SASEGT. This CDR3 reads CASSRGQGGQPQRF. The CDR3 nucleotides are TGTGCCAGCAGTAGGGGACAGGGGGGTCAGCCCCAGCGTTTT.

This clonotype showed up many times. The rearrangement links TRBV27 to TRBJ2-7; no definite D call. The germline V and J ends were trimmed by 3 bases and 1 base, with 10 bases remaining between them. Germline loops: CDR1 MNHEY, CDR2 SMNVEV (reference sequence). The CDR3 spans 14 residues. For the CDR3, the DNA is TGTGCCAGCAGTTTTCCCGGACGGTCCTACGAGCAGTACTTC. This translates into CASSFPGRSYEQYF.

In this sample, this clonotype turned up many times. The chain links TRBV29-1 to TRBJ2-2; tentative D call: TRBD2 (6 bases). The V end was cut by 4 bases, the J end by 7 bases, with 16 bases between. The length of the CDR3 is 14 residues. Germline V CDR1 and CDR2: SQVTM, ANQGSEA. CDR3 protein: CSVARQGGGGELFF. The CDR3 nucleotides read TGCAGCGTTGCCAGGCAGGGAGGAGGCGGGGAGCTGTTTTTT.

The rearrangement joins TRBV18 to TRBJ2-5; TRBD1 matches 9 bases. With V trimmed by 0 bases and J by 5 bases, 4 bases remained unmatched. The CDR3 consists of 15 residues. Per germline, CDR1 KGHSH and CDR2 LQKENI. CDR3 sequence: CASSPPDRGWETQYF. CDR3 DNA: TGTGCCAGCTCACCACCGGACAGGGGATGGGAGACCCAGTACTTC.